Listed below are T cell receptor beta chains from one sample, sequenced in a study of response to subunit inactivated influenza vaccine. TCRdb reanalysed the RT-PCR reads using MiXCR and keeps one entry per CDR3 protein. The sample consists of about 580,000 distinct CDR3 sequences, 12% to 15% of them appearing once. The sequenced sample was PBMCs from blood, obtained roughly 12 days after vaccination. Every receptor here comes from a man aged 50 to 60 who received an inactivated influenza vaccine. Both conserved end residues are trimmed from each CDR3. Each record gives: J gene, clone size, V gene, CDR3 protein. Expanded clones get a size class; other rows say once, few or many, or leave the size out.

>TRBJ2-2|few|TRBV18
ASSRGHLNTGELF
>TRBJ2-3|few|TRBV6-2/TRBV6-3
ASSYSRDRGRADTQY
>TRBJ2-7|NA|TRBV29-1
SVVAATGEQY
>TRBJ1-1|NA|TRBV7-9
ASSAGTGYNTEAF
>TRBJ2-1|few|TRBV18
ASSPGIPGDNEQF
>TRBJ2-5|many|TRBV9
ASSPHGYQETQY
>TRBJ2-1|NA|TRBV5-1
ASSLGWRASSYNEQF
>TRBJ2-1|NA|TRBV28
ASSFPTGTDNNEQF
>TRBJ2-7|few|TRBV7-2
ASSPLGQSYEQY
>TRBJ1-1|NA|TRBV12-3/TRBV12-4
ASSIRADTEAF
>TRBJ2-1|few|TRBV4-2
ASSQVTSGSGEQF
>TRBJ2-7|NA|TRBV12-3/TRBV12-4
ASTPGLAGAYEQY
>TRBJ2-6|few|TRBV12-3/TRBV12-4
ASTFGANVLT
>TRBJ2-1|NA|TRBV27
ASSLSLAGAVYNEQF
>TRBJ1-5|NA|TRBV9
ASSWGTAPNQPQH
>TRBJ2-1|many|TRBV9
ASSVGQGPYNEQF
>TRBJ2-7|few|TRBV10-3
AISAGTDYEQY
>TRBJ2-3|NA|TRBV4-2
ASSQDGGGGALDTQY
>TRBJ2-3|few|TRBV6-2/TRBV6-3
ASSAIRGGRAEDTQY
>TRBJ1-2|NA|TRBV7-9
ASSSTDLDGYT
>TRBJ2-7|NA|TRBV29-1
SVEGDRGLDEQY
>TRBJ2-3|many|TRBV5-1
ASSWTTDTQY
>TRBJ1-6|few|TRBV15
ATSRVGGNSPLH
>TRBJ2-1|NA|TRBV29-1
TITLAGGYNEQF
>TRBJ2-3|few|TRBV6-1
ASIQWEQDPDTQY
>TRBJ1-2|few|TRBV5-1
ASSLAGRNYGYT
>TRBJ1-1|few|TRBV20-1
SAREAGSLNTEAF
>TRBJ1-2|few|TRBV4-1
ASSQGGGRGNYGYT
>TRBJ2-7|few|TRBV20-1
SAKKPYEQY
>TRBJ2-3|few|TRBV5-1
ASSPPYRAQAPDTDTQY
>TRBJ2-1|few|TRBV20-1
SSRFGSTDNEQF
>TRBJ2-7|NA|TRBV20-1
SATGTSGYEQY
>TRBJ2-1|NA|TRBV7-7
ASSLGGSSPYNEQF
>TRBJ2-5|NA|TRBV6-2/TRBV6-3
ASSQTSKGETQY
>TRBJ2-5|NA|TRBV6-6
ASVPGAAETQY
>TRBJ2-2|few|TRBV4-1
ASSQFDGELF
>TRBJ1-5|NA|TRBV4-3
ASSQVRQLQPQH
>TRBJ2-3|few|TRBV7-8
ASSFSWRGTDTQY
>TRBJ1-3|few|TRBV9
ASSVAYPDTGNTIY
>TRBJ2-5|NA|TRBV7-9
ASSPPGGGLQETQY
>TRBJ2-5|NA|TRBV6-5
ASSYGVRGETQY
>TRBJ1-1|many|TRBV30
AWSLDTEAF
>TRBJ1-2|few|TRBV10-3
AISVRSGGTYGYT
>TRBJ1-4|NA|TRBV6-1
ASRSGEGGPNEKLF
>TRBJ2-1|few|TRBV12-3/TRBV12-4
ASSFGGKVDEQF
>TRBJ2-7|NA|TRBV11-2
ASSFPSGGLFNYEQY
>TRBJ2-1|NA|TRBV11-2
AIRTGGGNEQF
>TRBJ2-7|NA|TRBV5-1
ASSFLPAGYEQY
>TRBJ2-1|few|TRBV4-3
ASSQADRDYNEQF
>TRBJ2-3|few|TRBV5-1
ASSLPLLAGNTDTQY
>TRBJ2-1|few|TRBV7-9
ASSTGTRRADEQF
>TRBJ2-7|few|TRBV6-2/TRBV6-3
ASSLPLGEQY
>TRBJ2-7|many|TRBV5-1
ASSLQGTYEQY
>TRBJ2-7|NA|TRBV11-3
ASSFGAGRSYEQY
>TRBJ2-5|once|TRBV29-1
SVAWGAGETQY
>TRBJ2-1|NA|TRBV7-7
ASSLVWGGDSEQF
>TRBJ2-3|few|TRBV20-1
SAAFEPNTQY